This section outlines one T cell receptor beta chain sequence together with its context. Its antigen is unidentified. Treatment of any kind had been given to no patient before thyroid surgery. This sample was included in a study of metastatic and nonmetastatic thyroid tumors. Study in general: Where malignant and benign thyroid patients were concerned, repertoires were compared across blood and tumor or nodule tissue. Regarding the study as a whole: It was reportedly found that TCR beta diversity was significantly higher in malignant thyroid tumors than in benign nodules, a difference seen in both blood and tumor samples.

Original handling: The study took CDR3 differences across clinicopathological groups and made a distant-metastasis classifier for papillary thyroid cancer from them. MiXCR re-clonotyped the PCR reads for TCRdb. The V and J calls follow TCRdb's processing rather than the paper's. The sample shows around 38,000 clones, over 25% of them seen only once. The material sequenced was blood. This TCR derives from a male donor with papillary thyroid cancer or a benign thyroid nodule (not recorded which). Some clones in this sample may be carry-over from other donors' samples.

As DNA, the CDR3 is TGTGCCAGCAGTTTATCCGCTACTAGTTTGGGTGAGCAGTTCTTC. Its translation: CASSLSATSLGEQFF. V usage is TRBV27 and J usage is TRBJ2-1, with D perhaps TRBD2 (5 bases). V lost 0 bases, J lost 9 bases, and 15 bases lay in between. Germline values: CDR1 MNHEY, CDR2 SMNVEV (reference sequence). The CDR3 runs 15 residues.